These 6 T cell receptor beta chains came from one sample sequenced in a study of PD-L1 blockade in urothelial cancer. Time point here: peripheral blood 6 weeks after treatment start. The table came from immunoSEQ multiplex PCR; TCRdb's copy has only in-frame clones and leaves some out. The sample shows about 48,000 clones, 75% to 90% of them seen only once. Source: PBMCs, taken around atezolizumab (anti-PD-L1) treatment. The receptors here all came from a man between 60 and 75 years old with urothelial cancer.

This rearrangement joins TRBV11-2 to TRBJ1-2; 8 nucleotides align to TRBD1. The CDR3 spans 13 residues. CDR1 and CDR2 from the germline V gene are SGHAT and FQNNGV. The J segment lost 5 bases and the V segment lost 5 bases, leaving 4 bases of the junction unmatched. The CDR3 DNA reads TGTGCCAGCAGCCCGAGACAGGGGTATGGCTACACCTTC. Protein product: CASSPRQGYGYTF.

This chain uses TRBV4-2 with TRBJ1-5; D ambiguous. V dropped 2 bases and J dropped 5 bases, with 13 bases sitting between them. Germline lookup yields CDR1 LGHNA and CDR2 YNFKEQ. The CDR3 is 15 amino acids. The CDR3 reads CASSQTNRRDQPQHF. The CDR3 DNA sequence: TGTGCCAGCAGCCAAACGAATCGGCGGGATCAGCCCCAGCATTTT.

CDR3 bases: TGTGCCAGCAGCTCAGAGTCGCGGAGAAGTCCTAACTATGGCTACACCTTC. It is translated as CASSSESRRSPNYGYTF. The V gene is TRBV7-9, the J gene TRBJ1-2; no clear D gene. V was shortened by 4 bases and J by 0 bases, with 18 bases between the two germline ends. The CDR3 contains 17 residues. Per the germline V gene, CDR1 is SEHNR and CDR2 is FQNEAQ (reference sequence).

The V gene is TRBV9, the J gene TRBJ2-2; 7 bases align to TRBD2. J lost 6 bases, V lost 6 bases, and 8 bases had no gene match. CDR1 SGDLS and CDR2 YYNGEE come from the germline V gene. CDR3 length: 14 amino acids. CDR3 amino acids: CASNEGGGAGELFF. DNA of the CDR3: TGTGCCAGCAACGAAGGTGGGGGGGCCGGGGAGCTGTTTTTT. Combining the CDR3 with reference TRBV9 and TRBJ2-2 gives the whole variable domain DSGVTQTPKHLITATGQRVTLRCSPRSGDLSVYWYQQSLDQGLQFLIQYYNGEERAKGNILERFSAQQFPDLHSELNLSSLELGDSALYFCASNEGGGAGELFFGEGSRLTVL.

This clone was seen a few times. V gene TRBV6-1 combines with J gene TRBJ1-6, with 9 positions matching TRBD1. Germline CDR1 reads MNHNS; CDR2 reads SASEGT. Trimming took 5 bases from V and 7 from J; bases not matched to a gene: 0. The CDR3 consists of 13 residues. The CDR3 is CASSTGGNSPLHF. The CDR3 region has the DNA TGTGCCAGCAGTACAGGGGGCAATTCACCCCTCCACTTT.

This chain links TRBV2 with TRBJ2-7, with 8 bases identical to TRBD1. Germline-derived CDR1 and CDR2 are SNHLY and FYNNEI. V trimming: 0 bases; J trimming: 5 bases; junction bases outside the gene matches: 6. CDR3 length: 15 amino acids. Here the CDR3 reads CASSEAGRGQNEQYF. CDR3 DNA sequence: TGTGCCAGCAGTGAAGCGGGCAGGGGGCAGAACGAGCAGTACTTC.